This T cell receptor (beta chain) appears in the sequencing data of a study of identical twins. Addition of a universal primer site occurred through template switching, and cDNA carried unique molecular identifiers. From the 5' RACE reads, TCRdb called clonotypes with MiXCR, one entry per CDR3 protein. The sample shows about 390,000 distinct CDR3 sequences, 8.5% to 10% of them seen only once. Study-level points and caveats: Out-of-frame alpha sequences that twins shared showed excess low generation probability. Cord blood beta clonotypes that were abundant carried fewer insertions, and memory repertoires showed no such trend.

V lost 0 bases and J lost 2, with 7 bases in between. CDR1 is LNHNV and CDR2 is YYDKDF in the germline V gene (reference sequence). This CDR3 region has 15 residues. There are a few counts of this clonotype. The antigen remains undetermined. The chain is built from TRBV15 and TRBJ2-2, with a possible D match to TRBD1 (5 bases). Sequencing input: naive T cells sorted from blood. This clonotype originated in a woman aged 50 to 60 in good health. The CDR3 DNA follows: TGTGCCACCAGCAGAGATAGGGGAAACACCGGGGAGCTGTTTTTT. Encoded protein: CATSRDRGNTGELFF.